The 22 T cell receptor beta chains in this list originate from one sample, sequenced in a study of human T cells and chemical hapten exposure. Using its own MiXCR run on the RACE reads, TCRdb lists one record per CDR3 protein. The sample includes tens of thousands of distinct CDR3 sequences, about 10% of them seen just once. Regarding time point: pre-sensitization, week 0. Noted treatment: therapeutic diphenylcyclopropenone sensitization with weekly scalp DPC. The sequenced sample was whole blood, obtained in connection with sensitization to the hapten diphenylcyclopropenone (DPC). The receptors derive from a man in his thirties or forties with alopecia areata. Some clones in this sample may be carry-over from other donors' samples.

The table lists this clonotype with many counts. The chain joins TRBV6-1 to TRBJ2-1; D not certain. There are 11 residues in the CDR3. Trimming took off 5 bases at V and 8 bases at J, with 7 bases between the two ends. Germline V gene data show CDR1 as MNHNS and CDR2 as SASEGT. CDR3 nucleotides: TGTGCCAGCAGTAACAATTATGAGCAGTTCTTC. This encodes CASSNNYEQFF.

V gene TRBV9 combines with J gene TRBJ2-4; D uncertain. V lost 7 bases, J lost 7 bases, and 15 bases lay in between. The CDR3 consists of 13 residues. Germline CDR1 SGDLS, CDR2 YYNGEE. The CDR3 sequence is CASSLSSWNIQYF. CDR3 bases: TGTGCCAGCTCCCTTAGCTCTTGGAACATTCAGTACTTC. Together with reference TRBV9 and TRBJ2-4, the CDR3 gives the full variable domain: DSGVTQTPKHLITATGQRVTLRCSPRSGDLSVYWYQQSLDQGLQFLIQYYNGEERAKGNILERFSAQQFPDLHSELNLSSLELGDSALYFCASSLSSWNIQYFGAGTRLSVL.

This clonotype was counted a few times. J is TRBJ2-3 and V is TRBV5-1; D is possibly TRBD1 (6 bases). V lost 4 bases and J lost 0, with 12 bases in between. Germline V CDR1 and CDR2: SGHRS, YFSETQ. The CDR3 length is 15 residues. CDR3 sequence (DNA): TGCGCCAGCAGCGACGGGACACCGAGCACAGATACGCAGTATTTT. Translation gives CASSDGTPSTDTQYF.

This clonotype was observed at least ten times. J is TRBJ2-7 and V is TRBV5-5; 7 positions match TRBD1. From germline, CDR1 is SGHKS and CDR2 YYEKEE (reference sequence). J lost 3 bases, V lost 5 bases, and 8 bases had no gene match. CDR3 length equals 14 residues. CDR3 nucleotide sequence: TGTGCCAGCAGTAGGGACAGAGTCCTCTACGAGCAGTACGTC. This codes for CASSRDRVLYEQYV.

This clonotype was detected only a few times. V usage is TRBV7-3 and J usage is TRBJ2-3; the D gene is possibly TRBD1 (6 bases). V gave up 5 bases and J gave up 5 bases, with 14 bases separating them. CDR1 is SGHTA and CDR2 is FQGTGA in the germline V gene. This CDR3 comprises 14 residues. CDR3 residues: CASSQQGQVDTQYF. The DNA for the CDR3 is TGTGCCAGCAGCCAACAGGGTCAGGTAGATACGCAGTATTTT. The full variable domain, completed using reference TRBV7-3 and TRBJ2-3, is GAGVSQTPSNKVTEKGKYVELRCDPISGHTALYWYRQSLGQGPEFLIYFQGTGAADDSGLPNDRFFAVRPEGSVSTLKIQRTERGDSAVYLCASSQQGQVDTQYFGPGTRLTVL.

In its sample, this clonotype was seen a few times. The CDR3 loop is CASSLTLTSGRAGDTQYF. The CDR3, as DNA: TGTGCCAGCAGCTTAACCTTGACTAGCGGGAGGGCCGGAGATACGCAGTATTTT. J is TRBJ2-3 and V is TRBV7-8; 14 bases are shared with TRBD2. The CDR3 has 18 residues. Germline CDR1 SGHVS, CDR2 FQNEAQ. The V gene end was trimmed by 2 bases and the J gene end by 5 bases; junction bases not matched to a gene: 9.

This clonotype was seen ten or more times. The rearrangement links TRBV19 to TRBJ2-2; tentatively, D is TRBD2 (6 bases). V was shortened by 0 bases and J by 4 bases, with 15 bases between the two germline ends. Per the germline V gene, CDR1 is LNHDA and CDR2 is SQIVND (reference sequence). The CDR3 totals 17 residues. Here the CDR3 DNA reads TGTGCCAGTAGTATAGATCAGGGACTTCGTGGCACCGGGGAGCTGTTTTTT. Amino acid sequence: CASSIDQGLRGTGELFF.

The CDR3: CASSLTGTGEQYF. The CDR3 bases are TGTGCCAGCAGTTTGACCGGGACCGGCGAGCAGTACTTC. The V call is TRBV7-9, the J call TRBJ2-7, with D perhaps being TRBD1 or TRBD2 (5 bases each). The germline V gene has CDR1 SEHNR and CDR2 FQNEAQ (reference sequence). There are 13 residues in the CDR3. V was trimmed by 6 bases and J by 6 bases, leaving 15 bases between them. The full variable domain, its missing parts supplied by reference TRBV7-9 and TRBJ2-7, is DTGVSQNPRHKITKRGQNVTFRCDPISEHNRLYWYRQTLGQGPEFLTYFQNEAQLEKSRLLSDRFSAERPKGSFSTLEIQRTEQGDSAMYLCASSLTGTGEQYFGPGTRLTVT.

This clonotype was seen more than once but under ten times. The DNA for the CDR3 is TGTGCCAGCAGCTCGCCGGCGGTAGCGGGAGGGCCCCCCGACAATGAGCAGTTCTTC. This translates into CASSSPAVAGGPPDNEQFF. V usage is TRBV7-9 and J usage is TRBJ2-1, with 11 positions matching TRBD2. The ends lost 4 bases at V and 5 bases at J; junction bases unmatched: 16. CDR1 is SEHNR and CDR2 is FQNEAQ in the germline V gene (reference sequence). The CDR3 runs to 19 residues. The full variable domain, completed using reference TRBV7-9 and TRBJ2-1, is DTGVSQNPRHKITKRGQNVTFRCDPISEHNRLYWYRQTLGQGPEFLTYFQNEAQLEKSRLLSDRFSAERPKGSFSTLEIQRTEQGDSAMYLCASSSPAVAGGPPDNEQFFGPGTRLTVL.

This clonotype has a count of ten or more. V gene TRBV7-3 combines with J gene TRBJ2-6, with D unresolved. This CDR3 region has 15 residues. Germline loops: CDR1 SGHTA, CDR2 FQGTGA. V was shortened by 2 bases and J by 0 bases, with 5 bases between the two germline ends. CDR3 residues: CASSLYSSGANVLTF. The CDR3 nucleotides read TGTGCCAGCAGCTTATACAGCTCTGGGGCCAACGTCCTGACTTTC.

This clonotype was found many times. CDR3 residues: CASSPWGSNQPQHF. CDR3 bases: TGTGCCAGCTCACCATGGGGAAGCAATCAGCCCCAGCATTTT. The chain links TRBV18 to TRBJ1-5, with unresolved D. This CDR3 contains 14 residues. The V gene lost 2 bases and the J gene lost 1 base, with 6 bases spanning the gap. Germline V CDR1 and CDR2: KGHSH, LQKENI.

The V gene is TRBV5-1, the J gene TRBJ1-1; unclear D gene. The CDR3 runs 14 residues. The ends were cut back, 2 bases at V and 0 bases at J, with 8 bases in the middle. Germline V gene sequence: CDR1 SGHRS, CDR2 YFSETQ. This CDR3 reads CASSFGSMNTEAFF. The CDR3 nucleotides are TGCGCCAGCAGCTTTGGGTCCATGAACACTGAAGCTTTCTTT.

The J gene is TRBJ1-1, the V gene TRBV18, with 9 bases matching TRBD1. The CDR3 runs to 15 residues. CDR1 is KGHSH, CDR2 LQKENI, per germline. The V and J ends lost 3 bases and 1 base, in that order; junction bases with no gene match: 3. CDR3 coding DNA: TGTGCCAGCTCACCCACGGACAGGGGGAACACTGAAGCTTTCTTT. Encoded protein: CASSPTDRGNTEAFF. Complete variable domain (other parts from reference TRBV18 and TRBJ1-1): NAGVMQNPRHLVRRRGQEARLRCSPMKGHSHVYWYRQLPEEGLKFMVYLQKENIIDESGMPKERFSAEFPKEGPSILRIQQVVRGDSAAYFCASSPTDRGNTEAFFGQGTRLTVV.

This clonotype has a handful of counts. The chain recombines TRBV28 with TRBJ2-7; D is possibly TRBD1 (6 bases). Germline loops: CDR1 MDHEN, CDR2 SYDVKM. Trimming removed 2 bases at V and 7 bases at J, with 12 bases between. This CDR3 contains 13 residues. The CDR3 sequence is CASSLAGAGEQYV. CDR3 DNA sequence: TGTGCCAGCAGTTTAGCAGGGGCCGGAGAGCAGTACGTC.

The V call is TRBV6-2 or TRBV6-3, the J call TRBJ2-3, with 8 bases fitting TRBD1. Germline assignment: CDR1 MNHEY and CDR2 SVGEGT. Unmatched junction bases numbered 8, after V lost 6 bases and J lost 3 bases. The CDR3 runs 15 residues. CDR3 sequence reads: CASRTGTGITDTQYF. The CDR3 bases are TGTGCCAGCAGGACCGGGACAGGTATAACAGATACGCAGTATTTT.

The rearrangement joins TRBV10-3 to TRBJ2-3, with 9 bases fitting TRBD1. Unmatched junction bases numbered 7, after V lost 8 bases and J lost 4 bases. Germline V gene sequence: CDR1 ENHRY, CDR2 SYGVKD. This CDR3 region has 14 residues. The CDR3 protein is CAIQGQGGSDTQYF. The CDR3 bases are TGTGCCATCCAGGGACAGGGTGGGTCAGATACGCAGTATTTT.

This clonotype has a count of ten or more. The chain links TRBV6-5 to TRBJ2-1; a possible D gene is TRBD1 (6 bases). The CDR3 contains 15 residues. Between the trimmed V and J ends, which lost 0 bases and 9 bases, there was a span of 15 bases. Looked up from germline, CDR1 is MNHEY and CDR2 is SVGAGI. CDR3 amino acids: CASSYSTRGGTEQFF. The DNA of the CDR3 is TGTGCCAGCAGTTACTCCACCAGGGGTGGCACTGAGCAGTTCTTC.

The rearrangement links TRBV5-1 to TRBJ2-3; no clear D gene. The CDR3 spans 15 residues. Germline CDR1 reads SGHRS; CDR2 reads YFSETQ. The V end was cut by 1 base, the J end by 2 bases, with 11 bases between. As DNA, the CDR3 is TGCGCCAGCAGCTTGAACAGTCAGACCACAGATACGCAGTATTTT. Its translation: CASSLNSQTTDTQYF.

This clonotype was counted between two and nine times. The genes are TRBV29-1 and TRBJ2-1; TRBD1 agrees at 9 bases. The CDR3 consists of 18 residues. CDR1 is SQVTM, CDR2 ANQGSEA, per germline. The V segment lost 2 bases and the J segment 0 bases; nucleotides outside the gene matches: 11. The CDR3 nucleotides read TGCAGCGTTGAAAGCGGGACAGGGTTTGTCCGCTCCTACAATGAGCAGTTCTTC. Translated, it gives CSVESGTGFVRSYNEQFF.

The chain combines TRBV20-1 with TRBJ2-5, with D possibly TRBD1 on 6 matching bases. The germline CDR1 and CDR2 sequences are DFQATT and SNEGSKA (reference sequence). Trimming cost V 3 bases and J 4 bases, with 15 bases left between them. This CDR3 spans 14 amino acids. The CDR3 protein is CSARDPSGAETQYF. The CDR3 coding sequence is TGCAGTGCTAGGGACCCCTCAGGGGCAGAGACCCAGTACTTC.

The chain couples TRBV6-2 or TRBV6-3 to TRBJ1-5; D gene ambiguous. V was cut by 2 bases and J by 0 bases, with 5 bases left in between. The CDR3 has 14 residues. CDR1 MNHEY and CDR2 SVGEGT come from the germline V gene. The CDR3 loop reads CASSYGSSNQPQHF. As DNA, the CDR3 is TGTGCCAGCAGTTACGGGAGTAGCAATCAGCCCCAGCATTTT.

This clonotype was counted ten times or more. The V gene is TRBV29-1, the J gene TRBJ2-1; 8 positions agree with TRBD2. The length of the CDR3 is 13 residues. Germline CDR1 and CDR2: SQVTM and ANQGSEA. In nucleotides, the CDR3 is TGCAGTGTAACACTAGCGGTATACAATGAGCAGTTCTTC. Translation gives CSVTLAVYNEQFF.